The 27 T cell receptor beta chains given below trace back to one sample, sequenced in a study of T cell responses to AZD1222 COVID-19 vaccine. Clones were sequenced by immunoSEQ multiplex PCR, and TCRdb holds only the in-frame ones, with some missing. Altogether about 100,000 clones are present, around 90% being singletons, with the ten largest covering over 15%. The source material was peripheral blood, sampled on day 0 of AZD1222 vaccination. All receptors derive from an adult in good health.

The rearrangement uses TRBV11-2 and TRBJ2-2; TRBD2 agrees at 7 bases. Germline V gene data show CDR1 as SGHAT and CDR2 as FQNNGV. Trimming removed 4 bases from V and 3 bases from J; junction bases left unmatched: 11. This CDR3 is 17 amino acids long. CDR3 nucleotide sequence: TGTGCCAGCAGCTCGCCCACACTAGCGTCGGACACCGGGGAGCTGTTTTTT. Amino acids: CASSSPTLASDTGELFF.

This chain uses TRBV19 with TRBJ2-3, with unresolved D. Germline-derived CDR1 and CDR2 are LNHDA and SQIVND (reference sequence). The germline V and J ends were trimmed by 0 bases and 8 bases, with 15 bases remaining between them. This CDR3 region has 15 residues. The CDR3 sequence: CASSIDPYPVTTQYF. CDR3 bases: TGTGCCAGTAGTATAGATCCCTACCCAGTCACTACGCAGTATTTT.

In DNA form, the CDR3 reads TGCAGTGCTAGTGGGACAGGGGGTAGCGGCTACACCTTC. It specifies CSASGTGGSGYTF. This chain joins TRBV20-1 and TRBJ1-2; 11 positions match TRBD1. CDR1 and CDR2 (germline): DFQATT, SNEGSKA (reference sequence). V trimming: 3 bases; J trimming: 8 bases; junction bases outside the gene matches: 5. This CDR3 spans 13 amino acids.

CDR3 in amino acids: CASRAGTGPYEQYF. Here the CDR3 DNA reads TGCGCCAGCAGGGCCGGGACAGGCCCCTACGAGCAGTACTTC. The genes are TRBV10-2 and TRBJ2-7; the match to TRBD1 covers 8 bases. Germline CDR1 WSHSY, CDR2 SAAADI. The CDR3 has 14 residues. After removal of 6 bases from V and 2 bases from J, the junction contained 6 bases not matched to a gene.

This rearrangement joins TRBV24-1 to TRBJ2-2; D is uncertain. CDR1 is KGHDR and CDR2 is SFDVKD in the germline V gene. Between the trimmed V and J ends, which lost 8 bases and 7 bases, there was a span of 13 bases. The CDR3 consists of 13 residues. CDR3 sequence reads: CATTRESGGELFF. The CDR3 DNA follows: TGTGCCACCACCCGAGAATCGGGCGGGGAGCTGTTTTTT.

J is TRBJ1-1 and V is TRBV29-1, with D tentatively TRBD1 (6 bases). The CDR3 runs 12 residues. Deletions cut 6 bases from V and 1 base from J, with 9 bases between. The germline V gene has CDR1 SQVTM and CDR2 ANQGSEA. The CDR3 DNA is TGCAGCGTGGGACAACAGAACACTGAAGCTTTCTTT. This codes for CSVGQQNTEAFF.

The rearrangement uses TRBV3-1 (or the pseudogene TRBV3-2) and TRBJ2-5; 9 bases map to TRBD1. The CDR3 extends over 16 amino acids. The V gene's germline CDR1 is LGHDT and CDR2 YNNKEL (reference sequence). V was clipped by 1 base and J by 2 bases; unmatched bases: 5. CDR3 in amino acids: CASSQVGTGIQETQYF. The CDR3 DNA reads TGTGCCAGCAGCCAAGTCGGGACAGGGATACAAGAGACCCAGTACTTC.

V usage is TRBV29-1 and J usage is TRBJ1-2; D is possibly TRBD1 (5 bases). The germline gives CDR1 SQVTM, CDR2 ANQGSEA. The CDR3 has 14 amino acids. Trimming cost V 8 bases and J 7 bases, with 23 bases left between them. The CDR3, as DNA: TGCAGCACCCGAGGGGTGTTGGGCGTGGGTGGCTACACCTTC. Protein: CSTRGVLGVGGYTF.

The CDR3 DNA sequence: TGTGCCAGCAGCGTAGCTGGGGCCAACGTCCTGACTTTC. This sequence encodes CASSVAGANVLTF. The chain carries TRBV9 and TRBJ2-6; no firm D call. The CDR3 is 13 residues long. Germline lookup yields CDR1 SGDLS and CDR2 YYNGEE. The ends were cut back, 0 bases at V and 2 bases at J, with 0 bases in the middle.

This chain links TRBV7-2 with TRBJ1-4; D not resolved. This CDR3 has 15 residues. The V gene's germline CDR1 is SGHTA and CDR2 FQGNSA. Between the trimmed V and J ends, which lost 0 bases and 0 bases, there was a span of 5 bases. The CDR3 loop is CASSLAAATNEKLFF. DNA of the CDR3: TGTGCCAGCAGCTTAGCTGCTGCAACTAATGAAAAACTGTTTTTT.

This chain uses TRBV30 with TRBJ2-7; D gene ambiguous. The CDR3 is 12 amino acids. CDR1 GTSNPN and CDR2 SVGIG come from the germline V gene (reference sequence). The ends were cut back, 2 bases at V and 4 bases at J, with 9 bases in the middle. CDR3 in DNA: TGTGCCTGGAGTCTGACTCTATACGAGCAGTACTTC. This encodes CAWSLTLYEQYF.

The rearrangement joins TRBV9 to TRBJ2-5; 11 bases align to TRBD1. Trimming cost V 3 bases and J 6 bases; bases outside gene matches: 10. The CDR3 totals 16 residues. CDR1 and CDR2 (germline): SGDLS, YYNGEE. DNA of the CDR3: TGTGCCAGCAGCGACCCCGGGACAGGGGGACTGAAGACCCAGTACTTC. This sequence encodes CASSDPGTGGLKTQYF.

The chain employs TRBV11-3 and TRBJ1-2; the D is unclear. In germline, CDR1 is SGHNT, CDR2 YENEEA. Trimming shortened V by 1 base and J by 6 bases, and 12 bases separated the two germline ends. The CDR3 is 14 residues long. CDR3 coding DNA: TGTGCCAGCAGCTTAGGAGCGGGAGCGGATGGCTACACCTTC. Its protein is CASSLGAGADGYTF.

This rearrangement joins TRBV4-2 to TRBJ1-3; no definite D call. Trimming took off 1 base at V and 8 bases at J, with 15 bases between the two ends. Germline lookup yields CDR1 LGHNA and CDR2 YNFKEQ. The CDR3 has 15 residues. CDR3 DNA sequence: TGTGCCAGCAGCCAAGCGGTGACCCAAGGATACACCATATATTTT. Encoded protein: CASSQAVTQGYTIYF.

On this clone: Relative to the germline gene, one junction end is altered; a read error may explain this. The chain recombines TRBV7-7 with TRBJ2-5; TRBD1 agrees at 9 bases. The CDR3 runs 15 residues. Germline V gene data show CDR1 as SSHAT and CDR2 as FNYEAQ (reference sequence). This CDR3 is CASSSLQGARETQYF. CDR3 in DNA: TGTGCTAGCAGCTCATTACAGGGGGCCCGGGAGACCCAGTACTTC.

CDR3 nucleotides: TGCGCCAGCAGCCAAGAGGGGCAGCTCAGCAATCAGCCCCAGCATTTT. Residues: CASSQEGQLSNQPQHF. The chain joins TRBV4-1 to TRBJ1-5; weak D call: TRBD1 (5 bases). The CDR3 is made up of 16 amino acids. V was cut by 0 bases and J by 1 base, with 10 bases left in between. Germline values: CDR1 MGHRA, CDR2 YSYEKL.

The gene calls are TRBV6-5 and TRBJ1-2, with 9 bases matching TRBD1. V lost 6 bases to trimming and J lost 8 bases; unmatched junction nucleotides: 10. CDR1 is MNHEY and CDR2 is SVGAGI in the germline V gene. The length of the CDR3 is 14 residues. CDR3 sequence reads: CASRLQGASIGYTF. CDR3 DNA sequence: TGTGCCAGCAGGCTACAGGGGGCCTCTATCGGCTACACCTTC.

J is TRBJ2-7 and V is TRBV27; 8 bases map to TRBD2. The V segment lost 4 bases and the J segment 0 bases; nucleotides outside the gene matches: 5. Germline CDR1 reads MNHEY; CDR2 reads SMNVEV (reference sequence). This CDR3 has 15 amino acids. The CDR3 DNA sequence: TGTGCCAGCAGTTCCCGGGAGGGGAGCTCCTACGAGCAGTACTTC. It yields the protein CASSSREGSSYEQYF.

In its sample, this clone was seen once. The chain joins TRBV14 to TRBJ2-7; 7 bases agree with TRBD2. The CDR3 length is 14 residues. The V gene end was trimmed by 6 bases and the J gene end by 8 bases; junction bases not matched to a gene: 13. CDR1 is SGHDN, CDR2 FVKESK, per germline. The CDR3 spells CASSLSGMPFKQYF. DNA of the CDR3: TGTGCCAGCAGTCTCAGCGGGATGCCTTTCAAGCAGTACTTC.

The rearrangement joins TRBV11-3 to TRBJ2-1; D is uncertain. The ends were cut back, 2 bases at V and 0 bases at J, with 8 bases in the middle. Germline-derived CDR1 and CDR2 are SGHNT and YENEEA. The CDR3 length is 15 residues. The CDR3 here is CASSLRQSSYNEQFF. CDR3 coding DNA: TGTGCCAGCAGCTTAAGGCAGAGCTCCTACAATGAGCAGTTCTTC.

The count of this clone is one. The chain joins TRBV6-5 to TRBJ1-2, with 7 bases aligning to TRBD1. V was pared by 6 bases and J by 4 bases, with 2 bases of the junction left unmatched. The CDR3 extends over 12 amino acids. The germline V gene encodes CDR1 MNHEY and CDR2 SVGAGI. CDR3 sequence: CASRNRGYGYTF. The DNA of the CDR3 is TGTGCCAGCAGGAACAGGGGCTATGGCTACACCTTC.

This sequence joins TRBV18 and TRBJ2-7; maybe TRBD2 (5 bases). Germline V gene sequence: CDR1 KGHSH, CDR2 LQKENI. The CDR3 is 19 residues long. V gave up 3 bases and J gave up 0 bases, with 24 bases separating them. The CDR3: CASSPPGWQRHPSSYEQYF. The DNA of the CDR3 is TGTGCCAGCTCACCCCCGGGGTGGCAGCGACACCCGAGCTCCTACGAGCAGTACTTC. Full variable domain (rest looked up from reference TRBV18 and TRBJ2-7): NAGVMQNPRHLVRRRGQEARLRCSPMKGHSHVYWYRQLPEEGLKFMVYLQKENIIDESGMPKERFSAEFPKEGPSILRIQQVVRGDSAAYFCASSPPGWQRHPSSYEQYFGPGTRLTVT.

V and J are TRBV6-5 and TRBJ2-5; unclear D gene. The V and J ends lost 2 bases and 1 base respectively, with 8 bases between them. The germline V gene encodes CDR1 MNHEY and CDR2 SVGAGI. The CDR3 length is 14 residues. CDR3 residues: CASSYASIQETQYF. DNA of the CDR3: TGTGCCAGCAGTTACGCTTCGATCCAAGAGACCCAGTACTTC.

The chain couples TRBV5-1 to TRBJ2-6; tentative D call: TRBD1 (6 bases). The CDR3 covers 16 residues. V lost 4 bases and J 2 bases, leaving 13 bases between the germline ends. Looked up from germline, CDR1 is SGHRS and CDR2 is YFSETQ. In DNA form, the CDR3 reads TGCGCCAGCAGCCCAGGACAGAGCCCTGGGGCCAACGTCCTGACTTTC. This translates into CASSPGQSPGANVLTF. The full variable domain, completed using reference TRBV5-1 and TRBJ2-6, is KAGVTQTPRYLIKTRGQQVTLSCSPISGHRSVSWYQQTPGQGLQFLFEYFSETQRNKGNFPGRFSGRQFSNSRSEMNVSTLELGDSALYLCASSPGQSPGANVLTFGAGSRLTVL.

The chain is built from TRBV3-1 (or the pseudogene TRBV3-2) and TRBJ2-3; 15 bases are shared with TRBD2. The CDR3 is made up of 15 amino acids. V gave up 5 bases and J gave up 10 bases; unmatched junction bases: 7. Germline CDR1 reads LGHDT; CDR2 reads YNNKEL (reference sequence). CDR3 DNA sequence: TGTGCCAGCAGCTCCGGACTAGCGGGGGGGTCTGCGCAGTATTTT. As protein: CASSSGLAGGSAQYF.

The chain uses TRBV11-1 and TRBJ1-6, with D uncertain. Trimming removed 1 base from V and 3 bases from J, with 7 bases in between. The CDR3 is made up of 15 amino acids. Germline V gene data show CDR1 as SGHAT and CDR2 as FQDESV (reference sequence). This chain's CDR3 is CASSLGHSYNSPLHF. The CDR3 DNA follows: TGTGCCAGCAGCTTAGGACACAGCTATAATTCACCCCTCCACTTT.

The chain combines TRBV12-5 with TRBJ1-1; D may be TRBD1 (6 bases). Germline values: CDR1 LGHNT, CDR2 FRNRAP. The CDR3 covers 14 residues. Trimming stripped 7 bases from V and 2 bases from J, with 14 bases between. This CDR3 is CASVPDRLNTEAFF. In DNA, the CDR3 is TGTGCTAGTGTTCCGGACAGACTAAACACTGAAGCTTTCTTT.